One and the same sample provided the 27 T cell receptor beta chains below, sequenced in a study of cytomegalovirus exposure and HLA in healthy donors. Amplification used 60 Vbeta primers and 13 Jbeta primers. Libraries were prepared by immunoSEQ multiplex PCR; TCRdb keeps only in-frame clonotypes and omits some of them. The sample yields more than 200,000 clones, roughly 80% seen once. Material for sequencing was PBMCs. These receptors came from a middle-aged man in good health and CMV-seronegative.

The chain carries TRBV7-2 and TRBJ1-1; D is perhaps TRBD1 (6 bases). From germline, CDR1 is SGHTA and CDR2 FQGNSA. V gave up 5 bases and J gave up 5 bases, with 18 bases separating them. This CDR3 has 15 amino acids. The CDR3 protein is CASSPVSGARTEAFF. The CDR3 DNA follows: TGTGCCAGCAGCCCGGTGTCAGGGGCTCGGACTGAAGCTTTCTTT.

V usage is TRBV18 and J usage is TRBJ1-5; D is unclear. The CDR3 has 15 amino acids. Germline values: CDR1 KGHSH, CDR2 LQKENI. Deletions cut 2 bases from V and 2 bases from J, with 10 bases between. This CDR3 reads CASSPAEGGNQPQHF. The CDR3 coding sequence is TGTGCCAGCTCACCAGCGGAGGGTGGCAATCAGCCCCAGCATTTT. The complete variable domain, with remaining parts taken from reference TRBV18 and TRBJ1-5, reads NAGVMQNPRHLVRRRGQEARLRCSPMKGHSHVYWYRQLPEEGLKFMVYLQKENIIDESGMPKERFSAEFPKEGPSILRIQQVVRGDSAAYFCASSPAEGGNQPQHFGDGTRLSIL.

In DNA, the CDR3 is TGTGCCTGGAGTGTGGGCAGAACCAATCAGCCCCAGCATTTT. Amino acids: CAWSVGRTNQPQHF. The chain uses TRBV30 and TRBJ1-5; no definite D call. The V end was cut by 0 bases, the J end by 3 bases, with 9 bases between. CDR1 GTSNPN and CDR2 SVGIG come from the germline V gene (reference sequence). The CDR3 runs to 14 residues.

The chain carries TRBV9 and TRBJ1-4, with TRBD1 identical over 7 bases. Germline V gene sequence: CDR1 SGDLS, CDR2 YYNGEE. J gave up 8 bases and V 3 bases, and 10 bases lay outside the gene matches. The CDR3 loop spans 15 amino acids. Here the CDR3 reads CASSEQTGVREKLFF. CDR3 in DNA: TGTGCCAGCAGCGAGCAAACAGGGGTCCGGGAAAAACTGTTTTTT.

The V gene is TRBV5-1, the J gene TRBJ2-5; TRBD2 might be the D (6 bases). V was clipped by 4 bases and J by 4 bases, with 11 bases between them. CDR1 and CDR2 (germline): SGHRS, YFSETQ. The CDR3 totals 13 residues. CDR3 bases: TGCGCCAGCAGCCCGGACGGGGGAGAGACCCAGTACTTC. Its translation: CASSPDGGETQYF.

J is TRBJ1-1 and V is TRBV5-6; D gene uncertain. The CDR3 covers 15 residues. The V gene lost 4 bases and the J gene lost 0 bases, with 13 bases spanning the gap. The germline V gene has CDR1 SGHDT and CDR2 YYEEEE. CDR3 bases: TGTGCCAGCAGCCCGCGGCAGCGTCTGAACACTGAAGCTTTCTTT. As protein: CASSPRQRLNTEAFF.

This clone turned up a few times. The chain joins TRBV2 to TRBJ2-1; 7 nucleotides align to TRBD1. Trimming at V came to 4 bases and at J to 7 bases, leaving 4 bases not matched to a gene. Germline V lookup: CDR1 SNHLY, CDR2 FYNNEI. The CDR3 is 13 amino acids. The CDR3 here is CASSGGRGNEQFF. The CDR3, as DNA: TGTGCCAGCAGTGGTGGCAGGGGGAATGAGCAGTTCTTC.

The rearrangement links TRBV27 to TRBJ1-5, with D perhaps TRBD1 (5 bases). The CDR3 extends over 15 amino acids. With 5 bases removed from V and 7 bases from J, the gap between germline ends came to 18 bases. The germline V gene encodes CDR1 MNHEY and CDR2 SMNVEV (reference sequence). This CDR3 reads CASSPWGGDGQPQHF. The CDR3 coding sequence is TGTGCCAGCAGTCCCTGGGGAGGGGACGGGCAGCCCCAGCATTTT.

The gene calls are TRBV6-5 and TRBJ2-1, with D tentatively TRBD2 (6 bases). Germline assignment: CDR1 MNHEY and CDR2 SVGAGI. V gave up 5 bases and J gave up 8 bases, with 19 bases separating them. CDR3 length equals 15 residues. The chain's CDR3 is CASSPGVSVRDEQFF. The CDR3 DNA sequence: TGTGCCAGCAGTCCGGGGGTGTCAGTTAGGGATGAGCAGTTCTTC.

The rearrangement joins TRBV5-5 to TRBJ2-1, with a possible D match to TRBD2 (5 bases). In germline, CDR1 is SGHKS, CDR2 YYEKEE (reference sequence). Trimming cost V 4 bases and J 0 bases, with 11 bases left between them. This CDR3 spans 15 amino acids. This chain's CDR3 is CASSRTEGSYNEQFF. The CDR3 DNA is TGTGCCAGCAGCCGAACAGAGGGCTCCTACAATGAGCAGTTCTTC.

This chain links TRBV28 with TRBJ1-1; the D gene is possibly TRBD1 (5 bases). The length of the CDR3 is 13 residues. Germline-derived CDR1 and CDR2 are MDHEN and SYDVKM. V shed 6 bases and J shed 2 bases, with 10 bases lying between them. The CDR3 DNA reads as TGTGCCAGCAGCCCTGGACACAACACTGAAGCTTTCTTT. Protein: CASSPGHNTEAFF.

This clone was observed a single time. This chain connects TRBV4-2 to TRBJ2-1; tentatively, D is TRBD2 (6 bases). The CDR3 extends over 14 amino acids. Per the germline V gene, CDR1 is LGHNA and CDR2 is YNFKEQ. Trimming removed 4 bases from V and 8 bases from J, with 15 bases in between. CDR3 protein: CASSPRPGGDEQFF. CDR3 coding DNA: TGTGCCAGCAGCCCCCGACCCGGCGGGGATGAGCAGTTCTTC.

The chain joins TRBV27 to TRBJ2-5; perhaps TRBD1 as D (5 bases). This CDR3 contains 17 residues. CDR1 is MNHEY and CDR2 is SMNVEV in the germline V gene (reference sequence). V lost 2 bases and J 2 bases, leaving 18 bases between the germline ends. The CDR3 DNA is TGTGCCAGCAGTTTAAGGGGTTTTGCGCGACAGCAAGAGACCCAGTACTTC. Its protein is CASSLRGFARQQETQYF.

The chain couples TRBV7-9 to TRBJ2-6; D is ambiguous. The CDR3 contains 15 residues. From germline, CDR1 is SEHNR and CDR2 FQNEAQ (reference sequence). V lost 3 bases and J lost 3, with 9 bases in between. The CDR3, as DNA: TGTGCCAGCAGCTTTTCCGGGTATGGGGCCAACGTCCTGACTTTC. This gives the protein CASSFSGYGANVLTF.

The chain has TRBV28 and TRBJ1-5; 8 bases agree with TRBD1. Germline V gene data show CDR1 as MDHEN and CDR2 as SYDVKM. The length of the CDR3 is 15 residues. V gave up 4 bases and J gave up 5 bases; unmatched junction bases: 7. Written as DNA, the CDR3 is TGTGCCAGCAGTTCCTACAGGGGGGCTCATCAGCCCCAGCATTTT. Its protein product is CASSSYRGAHQPQHF.

This clone was seen a handful of times. The J gene is TRBJ2-7, the V gene TRBV5-4, with D possibly being TRBD2 (5 bases). The V end lost 6 bases, the J end lost 7 bases, and 14 bases lay between the germline ends. The CDR3 sequence is 12 residues long. Germline V gene data show CDR1 as SGHNT and CDR2 as YYREEE (reference sequence). CDR3 DNA sequence: TGTGCCAGCACTGGTCGGGGTAGTGAGCAGTACTTC. Its translation is CASTGRGSEQYF.

V gene TRBV4-1 combines with J gene TRBJ1-5; 11 bases align to TRBD1. Losses at the gene ends were 4 bases for V and 5 bases for J; bases not matched to a gene: 7. Looked up from germline, CDR1 is MGHRA and CDR2 is YSYEKL. The CDR3 is 16 amino acids. DNA for the CDR3: TGCGCCAGCAGCCTAGTTCCGGGACAGGGGGATCAGCCCCAGCATTTT. It translates to CASSLVPGQGDQPQHF.

This clone was found a few times. The rearrangement joins TRBV4-1 to TRBJ1-2; D is undetermined. In germline, CDR1 is MGHRA, CDR2 YSYEKL. Trimming cost V 0 bases and J 4 bases, with 12 bases left between them. This CDR3 comprises 15 residues. The CDR3 nucleotides are TGCGCCAGCAGCCAAGATGGAGGACGTTCCTATGGCTACACCTTC. It codes for CASSQDGGRSYGYTF.

J is TRBJ2-7 and V is TRBV19; possible D gene TRBD2, 6 bases. Germline V CDR1 and CDR2: LNHDA, SQIVND (reference sequence). V was trimmed by 2 bases and J by 3 bases, leaving 14 bases between them. There are 15 residues in the CDR3. The CDR3 region is CASSISTGLYYEQYF. The CDR3 DNA reads TGTGCCAGTAGTATATCCACCGGACTATACTACGAGCAGTACTTC.

The chain couples TRBV5-1 to TRBJ2-2; the match to TRBD1 covers 11 bases. V trimming: 4 bases; J trimming: 3 bases; junction bases outside the gene matches: 11. CDR1 and CDR2 (germline): SGHRS, YFSETQ. The CDR3 is made up of 18 amino acids. For the CDR3, the DNA is TGCGCCAGCAGCCTGAACCCTGGGACAGGGGGGGACACCGGGGAGCTGTTTTTT. Its translation: CASSLNPGTGGDTGELFF.

This clone was recorded a few times. V usage is TRBV5-1 and J usage is TRBJ2-5, with 7 nucleotides matching TRBD2. The ends lost 1 base at V and 1 base at J; junction bases unmatched: 7. The CDR3 has 16 residues. CDR1 and CDR2 (germline): SGHRS, YFSETQ. The CDR3 is CASSLLQLAAQETQYF. DNA for the CDR3: TGCGCCAGCAGCTTGTTACAGCTAGCGGCCCAAGAGACCCAGTACTTC.

V and J are TRBV25-1 and TRBJ1-4; D remains unclear. The CDR3 extends over 15 amino acids. Per germline, CDR1 MGHDK and CDR2 SYGVNS. V lost 1 base and J lost 4, with 10 bases in between. The CDR3 region is CASSESHVGNEKLFF. The DNA for the CDR3 is TGTGCCAGCAGTGAATCCCACGTCGGTAATGAAAAACTGTTTTTT.

Worth noting for this clone: A junction end diverges from the germline sequence, so it may reflect a read error. In DNA form, the CDR3 reads TGTTCCAGCAGCTTCCTGACTAGCGCGAGCACAGATACGCAGTATTTT. This codes for CSSSFLTSASTDTQYF. The chain has TRBV7-9 and TRBJ2-3; 8 nucleotides align to TRBD2. Germline CDR1 is SEHNR and CDR2 is FQNEAQ (reference sequence). CDR3 size: 16 residues.

This chain connects TRBV2 to TRBJ1-2, with D unresolved. The CDR3 is 14 residues long. The V and J ends lost 3 bases and 4 bases respectively, with 12 bases between them. CDR1 is SNHLY and CDR2 is FYNNEI in the germline V gene. The CDR3: CASSEGANIYGYTF. The CDR3 coding sequence is TGTGCCAGCAGTGAGGGAGCTAATATCTATGGCTACACCTTC.

The chain employs TRBV10-1 and TRBJ2-5, with 7 bases aligning to TRBD1. The CDR3 contains 15 residues. Trimming took 2 bases from V and 2 from J; bases not matched to a gene: 5. CDR1 is WNHNN, CDR2 SYGVQD, per germline (reference sequence). In DNA form, the CDR3 reads TGCGCCAGCAGTGAGACAGGGGAAGCTCAAGAGACCCAGTACTTC. This codes for CASSETGEAQETQYF.

The chain carries TRBV5-4 and TRBJ2-7; 11 nucleotides line up with TRBD1. The CDR3 sequence is 14 residues long. V was clipped by 6 bases and J by 5 bases; unmatched bases: 7. CDR1 and CDR2 (germline): SGHNT, YYREEE (reference sequence). The CDR3 nucleotides are TGTGCCAGCACCAGCCAGGGACAGGGGGACGAGCAGTACTTC. This sequence encodes CASTSQGQGDEQYF.

As regards this clone: This sample also contains other DNA sequences that code for the same CDR3. V is TRBV9 and J is TRBJ1-1; 8 positions agree with TRBD1. CDR1 is SGDLS, CDR2 YYNGEE, per germline. There are 14 residues in the CDR3. Trimming removed 2 bases from V and 1 base from J; junction bases left unmatched: 1. The CDR3 DNA sequence: TGTGCCAGCAGCGTGGGGACAGGGAACACTGAAGCTTTCTTT. It translates to CASSVGTGNTEAFF.